This T cell receptor (beta chain) was retrieved from a study of cytomegalovirus exposure and HLA in healthy donors. 60 Vbeta and 13 Jbeta primers were used in PCR. How the authors handled the data: Later work found tens of millions of unique TCR beta chains, with about 10 million shared. Only in-frame clones appear in the TCRdb table, and some are missing; sequencing was by immunoSEQ multiplex PCR. That table is the source of V, J and clone size, and D and trimming were worked out from the DNA. Altogether roughly 240,000 clones are present, approximately 81% being singletons, with the ten largest covering 0.24%. The CDR3 is 17 amino acids. V lost 4 bases, J lost 4 bases, and 8 bases stayed unmatched. From germline, CDR1 is SGHDT and CDR2 YYEEEE. General study points: Among TCR beta chains, those listed as cytomegalovirus-associated numbered over 150. Reports described diagnosis of cytomegalovirus status by the classifier as highly specific and sensitive. What a later analysis showed was that several of the most significant clusters appeared linked to common viral pathogens.

Of note for this clone: The target antigen is unknown.

The sequence came from a girl aged 2-10 years in good health and CMV-seronegative. The chain links TRBV5-6 to TRBJ2-2, with 12 bases lining up with TRBD2. Input material: PBMCs. CDR3 sequence: CASSPNRLAGVTGELFF. CDR3 sequence (DNA): TGTGCCAGCAGCCCCAATCGACTAGCGGGAGTCACCGGGGAGCTGTTTTTT.